One T cell receptor beta chain is described in this entry. The record originates from a study of blood T cell repertoires in COVID-19. Looking at the study overall: Samples of COVID-19 (acute and convalescent) were obtained from the United States, Italy and Spain.

TCRdb keeps only in-frame clones here, not all; method: immunoSEQ multiplex PCR. The data show 62,000 or so clones, more than 80% seen once. This CDR3 has 14 residues. V shed 8 bases, J shed 0 bases, and the junction held 3 bases outside the gene matches. Germline assignment: CDR1 MNHNY and CDR2 SVGAGI (reference sequence). This chain joins TRBV6-6 and TRBJ2-2, with TRBD1 matching over 7 bases. The origin of this receptor is a man in his fifties with acute or convalescent COVID-19. Sequencing used peripheral blood. CDR3 coding DNA: TGTGCCAGCTACGGGACAGCGAACACCGGGGAGCTGTTTTTT. Protein product: CASYGTANTGELFF.